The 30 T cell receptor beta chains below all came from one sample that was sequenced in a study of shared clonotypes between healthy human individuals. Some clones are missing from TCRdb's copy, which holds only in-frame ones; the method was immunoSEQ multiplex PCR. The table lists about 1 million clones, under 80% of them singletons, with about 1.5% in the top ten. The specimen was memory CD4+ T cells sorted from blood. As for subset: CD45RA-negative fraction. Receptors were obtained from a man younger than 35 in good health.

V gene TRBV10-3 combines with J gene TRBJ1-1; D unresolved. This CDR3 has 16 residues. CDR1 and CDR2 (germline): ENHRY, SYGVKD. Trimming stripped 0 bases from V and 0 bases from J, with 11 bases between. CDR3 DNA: TGTGCCATCAGTGAGTCGGGTTACCTGATGAACACTGAAGCTTTCTTT. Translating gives CAISESGYLMNTEAFF.

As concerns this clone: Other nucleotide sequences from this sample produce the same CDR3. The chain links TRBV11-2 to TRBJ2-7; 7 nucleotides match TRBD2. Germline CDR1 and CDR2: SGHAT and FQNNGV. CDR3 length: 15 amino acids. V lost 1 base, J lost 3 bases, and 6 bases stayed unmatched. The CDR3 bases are TGTGCCAGCAGCTTAGTGGCGGGAGAGAGCTACGAGCAGTACTTC. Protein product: CASSLVAGESYEQYF.

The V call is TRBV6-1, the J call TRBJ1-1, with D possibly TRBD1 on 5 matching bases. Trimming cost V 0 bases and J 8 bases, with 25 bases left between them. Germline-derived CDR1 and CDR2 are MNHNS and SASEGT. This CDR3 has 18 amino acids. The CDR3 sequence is CASSEASSGTPREREAFF. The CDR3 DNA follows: TGTGCCAGCAGTGAAGCTTCATCTGGGACGCCGCGAGAAAGGGAAGCTTTCTTT.

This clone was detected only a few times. The CDR3 DNA reads TGTGCCAGCAGTTTAAAGCTTGGCGATTCTGGGGCCAACGTCCTGACTTTC. Encoded protein: CASSLKLGDSGANVLTF. V gene TRBV27 combines with J gene TRBJ2-6, with unresolved D. There are 17 residues in the CDR3. Deletions cut 2 bases from V and 1 base from J, with 12 bases between. The germline CDR1 and CDR2 sequences are MNHEY and SMNVEV (reference sequence).

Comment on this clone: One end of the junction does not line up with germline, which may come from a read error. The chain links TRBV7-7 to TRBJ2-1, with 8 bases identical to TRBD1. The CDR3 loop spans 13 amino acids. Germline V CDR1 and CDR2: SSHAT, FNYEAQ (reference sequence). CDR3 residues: CASSPDRDNEQFF. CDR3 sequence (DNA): TGTGCTAGCAGCCCGGACAGGGACAATGAGCAGTTCTTC.

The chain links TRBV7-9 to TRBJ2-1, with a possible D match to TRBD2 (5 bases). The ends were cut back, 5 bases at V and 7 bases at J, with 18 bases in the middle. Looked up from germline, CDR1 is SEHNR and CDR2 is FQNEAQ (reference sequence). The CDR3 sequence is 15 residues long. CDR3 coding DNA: TGTGCCAGCAGCACCGGACTGGGCGAAGGGAATGAGCAGTTCTTC. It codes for CASSTGLGEGNEQFF.

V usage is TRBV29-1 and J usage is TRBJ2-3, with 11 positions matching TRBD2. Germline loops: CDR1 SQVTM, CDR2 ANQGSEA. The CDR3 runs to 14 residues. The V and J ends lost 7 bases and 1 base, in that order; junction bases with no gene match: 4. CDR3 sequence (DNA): TGCAGCGCCCGGACTAGCGGGCGCACAGATACGCAGTATTTT. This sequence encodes CSARTSGRTDTQYF.

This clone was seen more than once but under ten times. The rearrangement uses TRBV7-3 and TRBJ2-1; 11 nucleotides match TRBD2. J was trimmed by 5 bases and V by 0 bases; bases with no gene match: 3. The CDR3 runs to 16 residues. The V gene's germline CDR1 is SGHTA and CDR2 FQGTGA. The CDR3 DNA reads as TGTGCCAGCAGCTTAACGGTGACTAGCGGGAACAATGAGCAGTTCTTC. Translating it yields CASSLTVTSGNNEQFF.

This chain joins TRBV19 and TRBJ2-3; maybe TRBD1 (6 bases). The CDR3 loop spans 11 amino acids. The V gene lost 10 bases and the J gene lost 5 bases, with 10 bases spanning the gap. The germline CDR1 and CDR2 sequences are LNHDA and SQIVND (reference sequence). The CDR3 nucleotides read TGTGCCACCATACAGGGAGATACGCAGTATTTT. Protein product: CATIQGDTQYF.

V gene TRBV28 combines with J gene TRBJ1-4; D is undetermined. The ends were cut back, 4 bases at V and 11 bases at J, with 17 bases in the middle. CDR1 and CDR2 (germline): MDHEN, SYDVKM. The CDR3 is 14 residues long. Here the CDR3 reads CASSSAQPQWKLFF. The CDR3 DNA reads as TGTGCCAGCAGTTCGGCCCAGCCACAGTGGAAACTGTTTTTT.

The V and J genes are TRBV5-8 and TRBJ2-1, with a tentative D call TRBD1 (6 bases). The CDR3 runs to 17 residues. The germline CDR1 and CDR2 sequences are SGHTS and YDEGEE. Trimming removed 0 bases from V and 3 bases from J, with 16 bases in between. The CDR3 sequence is CASSLADPRGYYNEQFF. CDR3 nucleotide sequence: TGTGCCAGCAGCTTGGCAGATCCCAGGGGTTACTACAATGAGCAGTTCTTC.

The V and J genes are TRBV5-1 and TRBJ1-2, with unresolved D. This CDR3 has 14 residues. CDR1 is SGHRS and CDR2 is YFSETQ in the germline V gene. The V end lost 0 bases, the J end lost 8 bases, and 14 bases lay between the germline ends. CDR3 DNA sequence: TGCGCCAGCAGCTTGGACAGCAAGGGTTACGGCTACACCTTC. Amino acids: CASSLDSKGYGYTF.

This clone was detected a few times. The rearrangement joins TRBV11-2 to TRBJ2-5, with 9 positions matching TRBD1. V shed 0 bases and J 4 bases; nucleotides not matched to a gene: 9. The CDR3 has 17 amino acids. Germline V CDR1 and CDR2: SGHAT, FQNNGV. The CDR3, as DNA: TGTGCCAGCAGCTTAGATCCCTCAGGGACAGGGAGAGAGACCCAGTACTTC. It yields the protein CASSLDPSGTGRETQYF.

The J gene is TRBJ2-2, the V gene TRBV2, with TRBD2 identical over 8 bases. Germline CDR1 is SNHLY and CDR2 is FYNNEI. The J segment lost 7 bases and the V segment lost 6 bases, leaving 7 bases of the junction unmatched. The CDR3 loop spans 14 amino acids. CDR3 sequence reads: CASRERESGGELFF. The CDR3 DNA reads TGTGCCAGCAGAGAGCGGGAGTCTGGCGGGGAGCTGTTTTTT.

The CDR3 here is CAISSGQGGEDTQYF. The CDR3 DNA follows: TGTGCCATCAGTTCAGGACAGGGGGGAGAAGATACGCAGTATTTT. The gene calls are TRBV10-3 and TRBJ2-3; 10 positions match TRBD1. Losses at the gene ends were 5 bases for V and 5 bases for J; bases not matched to a gene: 7. The CDR3 runs to 15 residues. The germline CDR1 and CDR2 sequences are ENHRY and SYGVKD.

The CDR3 DNA sequence: TGTGCCAGCAGCTTAAGCGGCCGGACTGACAATGAGCAGTTCTTC. Its translation is CASSLSGRTDNEQFF. The chain is built from TRBV7-2 and TRBJ2-1; maybe TRBD2 (5 bases). V lost 2 bases, J lost 5 bases, and 13 bases lay in between. Germline V gives CDR1 SGHTA, CDR2 FQGNSA. This CDR3 comprises 15 residues. The whole variable domain, remainder taken from reference TRBV7-2 and TRBJ2-1, is GAGVSQSPSNKVTEKGKDVELRCDPISGHTALYWYRQSLGQGLEFLIYFQGNSAPDKSGLPSDRFSAERTGGSVSTLTIQRTQQEDSAVYLCASSLSGRTDNEQFFGPGTRLTVL.

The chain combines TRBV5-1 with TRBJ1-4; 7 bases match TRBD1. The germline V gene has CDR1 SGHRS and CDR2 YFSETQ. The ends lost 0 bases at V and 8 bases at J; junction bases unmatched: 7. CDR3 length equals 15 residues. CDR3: CASSLGRQGGEKLFF. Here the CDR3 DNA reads TGCGCCAGCAGCTTGGGTCGACAGGGTGGAGAAAAACTGTTTTTT. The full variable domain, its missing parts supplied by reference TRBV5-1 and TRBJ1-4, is KAGVTQTPRYLIKTRGQQVTLSCSPISGHRSVSWYQQTPGQGLQFLFEYFSETQRNKGNFPGRFSGRQFSNSRSEMNVSTLELGDSALYLCASSLGRQGGEKLFFGSGTQLSVL.

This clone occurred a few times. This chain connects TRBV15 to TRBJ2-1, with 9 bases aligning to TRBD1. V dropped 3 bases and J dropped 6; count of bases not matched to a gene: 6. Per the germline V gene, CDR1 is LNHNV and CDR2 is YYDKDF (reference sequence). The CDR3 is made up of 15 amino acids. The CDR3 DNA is TGTGCCACCAGCAGGGAGACAGGGGGGATCAATGAGCAGTTCTTC. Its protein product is CATSRETGGINEQFF.

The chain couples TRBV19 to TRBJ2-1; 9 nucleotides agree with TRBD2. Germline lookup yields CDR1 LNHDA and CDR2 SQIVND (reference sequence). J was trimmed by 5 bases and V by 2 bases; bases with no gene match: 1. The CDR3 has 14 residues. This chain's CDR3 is CASSIIAGDNEQFF. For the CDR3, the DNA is TGTGCCAGTAGTATAATAGCGGGAGACAATGAGCAGTTCTTC. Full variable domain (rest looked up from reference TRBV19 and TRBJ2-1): DGGITQSPKYLFRKEGQNVTLSCEQNLNHDAMYWYRQDPGQGLRLIYYSQIVNDFQKGDIAEGYSVSREKKESFPLTVTSAQKNPTAFYLCASSIIAGDNEQFFGPGTRLTVL.

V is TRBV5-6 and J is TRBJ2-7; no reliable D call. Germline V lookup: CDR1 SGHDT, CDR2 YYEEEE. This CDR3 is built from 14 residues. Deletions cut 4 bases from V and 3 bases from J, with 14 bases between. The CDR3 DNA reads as TGTGCCAGCAGCCCTCCTTTTGAAAGCTACGAGCAGTACTTC. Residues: CASSPPFESYEQYF.

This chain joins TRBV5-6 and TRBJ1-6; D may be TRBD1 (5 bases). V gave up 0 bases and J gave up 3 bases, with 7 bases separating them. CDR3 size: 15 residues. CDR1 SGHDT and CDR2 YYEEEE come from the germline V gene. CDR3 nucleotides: TGTGCCAGCAGCTTGGGGGGGTACTATAATTCACCCCTCCACTTT. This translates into CASSLGGYYNSPLHF. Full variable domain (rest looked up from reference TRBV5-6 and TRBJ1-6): DAGVTQSPTHLIKTRGQQVTLRCSPKSGHDTVSWYQQALGQGPQFIFQYYEEEERQRGNFPDRFSGHQFPNYSSELNVNALLLGDSALYLCASSLGGYYNSPLHFGNGTRLTVT.

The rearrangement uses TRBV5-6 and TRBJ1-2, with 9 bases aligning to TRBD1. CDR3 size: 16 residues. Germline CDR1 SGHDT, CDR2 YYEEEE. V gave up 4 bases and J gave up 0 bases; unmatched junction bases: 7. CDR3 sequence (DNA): TGTGCCAGCAGCAACGGACAGGGGACGACTAACTATGGCTACACCTTC. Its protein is CASSNGQGTTNYGYTF.

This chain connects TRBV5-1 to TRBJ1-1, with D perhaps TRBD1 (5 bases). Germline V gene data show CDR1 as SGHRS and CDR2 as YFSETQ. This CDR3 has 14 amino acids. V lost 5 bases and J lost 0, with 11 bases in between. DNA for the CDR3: TGCGCCAGCAGGGAGCAGGGACTGAACACTGAAGCTTTCTTT. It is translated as CASREQGLNTEAFF.

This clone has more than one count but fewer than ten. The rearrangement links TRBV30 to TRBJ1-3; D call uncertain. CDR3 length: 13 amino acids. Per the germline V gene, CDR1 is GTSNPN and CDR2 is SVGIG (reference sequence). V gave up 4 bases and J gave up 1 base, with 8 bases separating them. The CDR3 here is CAWKAGSGNTIYF. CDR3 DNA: TGTGCCTGGAAGGCGGGATCTGGAAACACCATATATTTT.

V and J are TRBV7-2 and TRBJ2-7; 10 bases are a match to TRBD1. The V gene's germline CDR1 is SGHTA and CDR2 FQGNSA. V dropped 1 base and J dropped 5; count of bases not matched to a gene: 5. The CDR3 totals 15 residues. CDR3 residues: CASSLVRQGADEQYF. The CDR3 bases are TGTGCCAGCAGCTTAGTGCGACAGGGGGCTGACGAGCAGTACTTC. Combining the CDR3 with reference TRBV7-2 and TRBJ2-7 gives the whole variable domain GAGVSQSPSNKVTEKGKDVELRCDPISGHTALYWYRQSLGQGLEFLIYFQGNSAPDKSGLPSDRFSAERTGGSVSTLTIQRTQQEDSAVYLCASSLVRQGADEQYFGPGTRLTVT.

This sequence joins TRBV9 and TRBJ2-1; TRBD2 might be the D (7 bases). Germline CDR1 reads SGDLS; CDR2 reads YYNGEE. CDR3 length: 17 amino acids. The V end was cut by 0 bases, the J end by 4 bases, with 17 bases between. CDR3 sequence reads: CASSVATRGARYNEQFF. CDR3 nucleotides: TGTGCCAGCAGCGTAGCTACACGGGGGGCTAGGTACAATGAGCAGTTCTTC.

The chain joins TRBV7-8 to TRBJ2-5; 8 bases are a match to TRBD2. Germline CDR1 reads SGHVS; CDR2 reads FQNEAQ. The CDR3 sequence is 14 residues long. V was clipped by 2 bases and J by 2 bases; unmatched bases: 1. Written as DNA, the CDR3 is TGTGCCAGCAGCTTAAGCGGGGGACAAGAGACCCAGTACTTC. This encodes CASSLSGGQETQYF.

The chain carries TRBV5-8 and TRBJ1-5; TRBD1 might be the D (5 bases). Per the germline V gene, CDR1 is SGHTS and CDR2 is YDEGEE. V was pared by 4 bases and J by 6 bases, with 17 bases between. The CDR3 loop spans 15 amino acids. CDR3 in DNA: TGTGCCAGCAGCGGGTGGGGGACCGGGGGTCAGCCCCAGCATTTT. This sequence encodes CASSGWGTGGQPQHF. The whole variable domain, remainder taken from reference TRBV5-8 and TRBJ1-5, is EAGVTQSPTHLIKTRGQQATLRCSPISGHTSVYWYQQALGLGLQFLLWYDEGEERNRGNFPPRFSGRQFPNYSSELNVNALELEDSALYLCASSGWGTGGQPQHFGDGTRLSIL.

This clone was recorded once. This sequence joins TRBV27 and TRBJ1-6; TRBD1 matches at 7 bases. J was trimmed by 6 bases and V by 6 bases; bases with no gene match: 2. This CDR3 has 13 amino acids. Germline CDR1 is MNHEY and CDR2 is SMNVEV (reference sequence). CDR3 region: CASRNRGNSPLHF. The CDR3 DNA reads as TGTGCCAGCAGGAACAGGGGTAATTCACCCCTCCACTTT.

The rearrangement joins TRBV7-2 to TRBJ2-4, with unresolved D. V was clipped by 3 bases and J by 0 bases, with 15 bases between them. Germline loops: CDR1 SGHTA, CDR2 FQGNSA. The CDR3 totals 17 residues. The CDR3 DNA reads TGTGCCAGCAGCTTCGAACGGGTCAACCTAGCCAAAAACATTCAGTACTTC. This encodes CASSFERVNLAKNIQYF.